The rows below give T cell receptor beta chains drawn from one sample of a study of CD8+ T cells in alopecia areata. TCRdb's table, derived via immunoSEQ multiplex PCR, lists solely in-frame clones and lacks some. The sample has 180,000 or so clones; around 49% are singletons. The sample was CD8+ T cells sorted from blood, taken around week 53, from a patient treated with tofacitinib. The origin of the receptors is a human donor with alopecia areata. CDR3s include the opening cysteine and the closing phenylalanine or tryptophan. Fields, in order: V gene, J gene, clone size, D gene, CDR3 protein, CDR3 DNA. D genes are given only for firm matches. Size is stated for part of the rows, as once, few or many counts, or as a class when the clone is expanded.

TRBV7-9,TRBJ2-7,NA,TRBD1,CASSLAGQGVYEQYF,TGTGCCAGCAGCTTAGCCGGGCAGGGGGTATACGAGCAGTACTTC
TRBV5-1,TRBJ1-6,NA,NA,CASNDGYNSPLHF,TGCGCCAGCAATGACGGCTATAATTCACCCCTCCACTTT
TRBV30,TRBJ1-4,NA,NA,CAWKGGGSEKLFF,TGTGCCTGGAAAGGGGGGGGATCCGAAAAACTGTTTTTT
TRBV10-3,TRBJ2-7,NA,NA,CAISDRGYEQHF,TGTGCCATCAGTGATCGTGGTTACGAGCAGCACTTC
TRBV7-2,TRBJ1-2,few,TRBD1,CASSSVRGLDYGYTF,TGTGCCAGCAGCTCGGTCAGGGGGCTCGACTATGGCTACACCTTC
TRBV27,TRBJ1-1,NA,NA,CASSLSAHNTEAFF,TGTGCCAGCAGTTTGAGTGCACATAACACTGAAGCTTTCTTT
TRBV2,TRBJ2-2,NA,NA,CASSEVTLAPGELFF,TGTGCCAGCAGTGAAGTAACACTAGCACCCGGGGAGCTGTTTTTT
TRBV13,TRBJ1-2,NA,NA,CASSPGDYGYTF,TGTGCCAGCAGCCCCGGGGACTATGGCTACACCTTC
TRBV6-5,TRBJ2-7,NA,NA,CASSYGPMEQYF,TGTGCCAGCAGTTACGGGCCGATGGAGCAGTACTTC
TRBV4-1,TRBJ2-1,NA,NA,CASSDVGYNDEQFF,TGCGCCAGCAGTGACGTGGGTTATAACGATGAGCAGTTCTTC
TRBV7-7,TRBJ1-1,NA,NA,CASNEGPVMNTEAFF,TGTGCCAGCAACGAAGGGCCGGTGATGAACACTGAAGCTTTCTTT
TRBV27,TRBJ2-5,NA,TRBD2,CASSPSLAVQETQYF,TGTGCCAGCAGTCCGTCGCTAGCGGTACAAGAGACCCAGTACTTC
TRBV10-3,TRBJ1-1,once,NA,CAISEWQENTEAFF,TGTGCCATCAGTGAGTGGCAGGAAAACACTGAAGCTTTCTTT
TRBV5-1,TRBJ1-1,NA,NA,CASSLNTAGTEAFF,TGCGCCAGCAGCCTAAACACGGCGGGCACTGAAGCTTTCTTT
TRBV29-1,TRBJ1-1,NA,NA,CSVVAENTEAFF,TGCAGCGTTGTGGCGGAGAACACTGAAGCTTTCTTT
TRBV18,TRBJ1-1,few,NA,CASSPEESRTEAFF,TGTGCCAGCTCACCAGAGGAATCGAGAACTGAAGCTTTCTTT
TRBV2,TRBJ1-1,NA,NA,CASNRDVPRGAFF,TGTGCCAGCAACCGGGACGTCCCTCGGGGAGCTTTCTTT
TRBV10-2,TRBJ2-1,few,NA,CASSEGQAYNEQFF,TGCGCCAGCAGTGAGGGGCAGGCATACAATGAGCAGTTCTTC
TRBV30,TRBJ1-3,NA,NA,CAWSVRPAGNTIYF,TGTGCCTGGAGTGTACGACCGGCTGGAAACACCATATATTTT
TRBV29-1,TRBJ1-1,once,TRBD1,CSVDLGDREAFF,TGCAGCGTTGATTTAGGGGACAGGGAAGCTTTCTTT
TRBV7-9,TRBJ2-1,few,NA,CASSLARGGHEQFF,TGTGCCAGCAGCTTAGCGCGAGGCGGGCATGAGCAGTTCTTC
TRBV5-6,TRBJ2-1,NA,TRBD1,CASSQDRAEQFF,TGTGCCAGCAGCCAAGACAGGGCAGAGCAGTTCTTC
TRBV5-1,TRBJ2-3,few,TRBD1,CASAPFQGATDTQYF,TGCGCCAGCGCGCCCTTCCAGGGGGCGACAGATACGCAGTATTTT
TRBV11-2,TRBJ2-7,NA,NA,CASSPGLGAYEQYF,TGTGCCAGCAGCCCGGGACTGGGTGCCTACGAGCAGTACTTC
TRBV4-2,TRBJ2-7,NA,NA,CASSQSGDFEQYF,TGTGCCAGCAGCCAATCTGGGGACTTTGAGCAGTACTTC
TRBV5-1,TRBJ1-1,NA,NA,CASSLGAGKNTEAFF,TGCGCCAGCAGCTTGGGGGCGGGAAAGAACACTGAAGCTTTCTTT
TRBV9,TRBJ1-1,NA,NA,CASSVPENTEAFF,TGTGCCAGCAGCGTGCCAGAGAACACTGAAGCTTTCTTT
TRBV2,TRBJ1-2,few,TRBD1,CASSWDRGQVGYTF,TGTGCCAGCAGCTGGGACAGGGGGCAAGTTGGCTACACCTTC
TRBV4-3,TRBJ2-1,NA,TRBD1,CASSQGVGGLNEQFF,TGCGCCAGCAGCCAAGGCGTAGGGGGCCTCAATGAGCAGTTCTTC
TRBV30,TRBJ1-5,few,TRBD1,CACQGEGAQPQHF,TGTGCCTGTCAAGGAGAGGGGGCCCAGCCCCAGCATTTT
TRBV4-1,TRBJ2-1,NA,TRBD2,CASSPLPWTSGGAGNEQFF,TGCGCCAGCAGCCCGCTTCCCTGGACTAGCGGGGGGGCAGGCAATGAGCAGTTCTTC
TRBV6-6,TRBJ2-2,NA,TRBD1,CASIGRDRGSGELFF,TGTGCCAGCATAGGCCGGGACAGGGGGTCCGGGGAGCTGTTTTTT
TRBV19,TRBJ1-2,NA,NA,CASKSKEAGRSYGYTF,TGTGCCAGTAAATCGAAGGAGGCAGGACGCTCCTATGGCTACACCTTC
TRBV27,TRBJ2-5,NA,NA,CASSLPGETQYF,TGTGCCAGCAGCCTCCCTGGGGAAACCCAGTACTTC
TRBV13,TRBJ2-3,NA,NA,CASSLERATDTQYF,TGTGCCAGCAGCTTAGAAAGGGCCACAGATACGCAGTATTTT
TRBV19,TRBJ1-1,NA,NA,CASSMEAWTEAFF,TGTGCCAGTAGTATGGAAGCTTGGACTGAAGCTTTCTTT
TRBV6-5,TRBJ1-1,NA,NA,CASSYLEGDTEAFF,TGTGCCAGCAGTTACTTGGAGGGGGACACTGAAGCTTTCTTT
TRBV30,TRBJ1-1,NA,NA,CAWSDRTAEAFF,TGTGCCTGGAGTGATCGGACGGCTGAAGCTTTCTTT
TRBV27,TRBJ2-3,NA,NA,CASRRTYASTDTQYF,TGTGCCAGCCGGAGGACATACGCTAGCACAGATACGCAGTATTTT
TRBV9,TRBJ2-1,few,TRBD2,CASSVGLGGVANEQFF,TGTGCCAGCAGCGTAGGTTTGGGAGGGGTGGCAAATGAGCAGTTCTTC
TRBV2,TRBJ2-7,NA,TRBD1,CASSQPTGQNEQYF,TGTGCCAGCAGTCAACCGACAGGGCAGAACGAGCAGTACTTC
TRBV9,TRBJ2-5,NA,NA,CASSVVDSETQYF,TGTGCCAGCAGCGTAGTCGACAGCGAGACCCAGTACTTC
TRBV12-5,TRBJ1-1,few,TRBD1,CASGLVRGGHTEAFF,TGTGCTAGTGGTTTGGTAAGAGGGGGCCACACTGAAGCTTTCTTT